The 7 T cell receptor beta chains in this list originate from one sample, sequenced in a study of T cell repertoires in cytomegalovirus infection. Their antigen targets remain unknown. TCRdb reprocessed the reads via MiXCR and lists one record per CDR3 protein. The sample lists approximately 600,000 distinct CDR3 sequences; over 35% were seen once. The sample consisted of cultured PBMCs, taken from culture after CMV antigen stimulation. These receptors all stem from a human donor in good health (CMV status not recorded). Some clones in this sample may be carry-over from other donors' samples.

The sample holds a few counts of this clonotype. V and J are TRBV11-2 and TRBJ2-7, with 7 bases aligning to TRBD1. CDR3 size: 18 residues. Per germline, CDR1 SGHAT and CDR2 FQNNGV. After removal of 3 bases from V and 2 bases from J, the junction contained 16 bases not matched to a gene. CDR3 nucleotide sequence: TGTGCCAGCAGCTTCGACAGGGAAAGATTCGAGAAGGCCTACGAGCAGTACTTC. Its protein product is CASSFDRERFEKAYEQYF.

This clonotype was seen just once. The V and J genes are TRBV19 and TRBJ1-6; D ambiguous. Per the germline V gene, CDR1 is LNHDA and CDR2 is SQIVND (reference sequence). The CDR3 runs to 16 residues. V lost 5 bases and J 0 bases, leaving 11 bases between the germline ends. The CDR3 region is CASSGPQSSYNSPLHF. CDR3 coding DNA: TGTGCCAGTAGTGGCCCCCAGAGCTCCTATAATTCACCCCTCCACTTT.

This chain connects TRBV7-2 to TRBJ2-1, with 7 nucleotides matching TRBD2. Germline CDR1 SGHTA, CDR2 FQGNSA. With 1 base clipped from V and 4 bases from J, the junction kept 4 bases outside the gene matches. This CDR3 spans 15 amino acids. CDR3 bases: TGTGCCAGCAGCTTAGATCCTAGCGGATACAATGAGCAGTTCTTC. Its translation: CASSLDPSGYNEQFF.

This clonotype was detected only a few times. This sequence joins TRBV10-3 and TRBJ2-3; a weak D match, TRBD1 (6 bases). CDR3 size: 15 residues. Trimming cost V 6 bases and J 5 bases, with 18 bases left between them. CDR1 is ENHRY, CDR2 SYGVKD, per germline. The CDR3: CAIRGQISQEDTQYF. The CDR3 coding sequence is TGTGCCATCAGAGGACAGATCAGCCAGGAAGATACGCAGTATTTT.

The chain joins TRBV12-3 or TRBV12-4 to TRBJ1-1; D is unclear. The germline V and J ends were trimmed by 5 bases and 0 bases, with 7 bases remaining between them. This CDR3 has 13 amino acids. The CDR3: CASSRSLNTEAFF. CDR3 in DNA: TGTGCCAGCAGTCGCTCGTTGAACACTGAAGCTTTCTTT.

The V call is TRBV2, the J call TRBJ1-1; D is perhaps TRBD1 (5 bases). Germline V lookup: CDR1 SNHLY, CDR2 FYNNEI. The CDR3 consists of 13 residues. Trimming took 6 bases from V and 3 from J, leaving 11 bases between them. The DNA for the CDR3 is TGTGCCAGCAGAACGTGGGGGGACACTGAAGCTTTCTTT. Translating gives CASRTWGDTEAFF.

This clonotype was counted a few times. The chain uses TRBV7-8 and TRBJ1-2; D ambiguous. In germline, CDR1 is SGHVS, CDR2 FQNEAQ. V lost 2 bases and J 0 bases, leaving 10 bases between the germline ends. This CDR3 is built from 15 residues. The CDR3 bases are TGTGCCAGCAGCTTATTTACAGAATCTAACTATGGCTACACCTTC. Residues: CASSLFTESNYGYTF.